Below, 17 T cell receptor beta chains from the same sample are listed, as sequenced in a study of T cell responses to AZD1222 COVID-19 vaccine. Using immunoSEQ multiplex PCR, the repertoire was profiled, and TCRdb retains in-frame clones only, with some absent. This table holds 80,000 or so clones, nearly 90% found once. The material was peripheral blood, obtained on day 0 of MenACWY control vaccination. These receptors all stem from an adult in good health.

The gene calls are TRBV6-2 or TRBV6-3 and TRBJ1-2; no reliable D call. This CDR3 contains 15 residues. V dropped 4 bases and J dropped 2 bases, with 14 bases sitting between them. CDR1 is MNHEY, CDR2 SVGEGT, per germline. The CDR3 DNA sequence: TGTGCCAGCAGTTCCACCCTGGGGAGGAACTATGGCTACACCTTC. This translates into CASSSTLGRNYGYTF.

J is TRBJ2-2 and V is TRBV14; tentative D call: TRBD2 (6 bases). The CDR3 contains 17 residues. V was cut by 4 bases and J by 5 bases, with 20 bases left in between. Germline V lookup: CDR1 SGHDN, CDR2 FVKESK. Written as DNA, the CDR3 is TGTGCCAGCAGCCCAGGAGGGACTCTAATCAAGACCGGGGAGCTGTTTTTT. Amino acid sequence: CASSPGGTLIKTGELFF.

This clone showed up just once. The chain has TRBV19 and TRBJ2-7; D may be TRBD2 (6 bases). The V end lost 3 bases, the J end lost 6 bases, and 12 bases lay between the germline ends. Germline V gives CDR1 LNHDA, CDR2 SQIVND (reference sequence). The CDR3 covers 13 residues. This CDR3 is CASSIVEGGEQYF. The CDR3 bases are TGTGCCAGTAGTATTGTAGAGGGAGGCGAGCAGTACTTC.

On this clone: The junction differs from germline at one of its ends, possibly a read error. The chain uses TRBV11-3 and TRBJ1-4; D uncertain. Germline V gene sequence: CDR1 SGHNT, CDR2 YENEEA. The CDR3 runs 13 residues. For the CDR3, the DNA is TGTGCCAGCAGCTTGCGTCCCCCGGAAAACCTGTTTTTT. Its protein is CASSLRPPENLFF.

The gene calls are TRBV4-3 and TRBJ1-2; D is ambiguous. V lost 1 base, J lost 1 base, and 7 bases lay in between. The CDR3 is 14 residues long. Germline CDR1 LGHNA, CDR2 YSLEER. The CDR3 coding sequence is TGCGCCAGCAGCCAAGGGACCGATAACTATGGCTACACCTTC. It is translated as CASSQGTDNYGYTF.

The chain combines TRBV7-3 with TRBJ2-7, with D perhaps assigned TRBD1 or TRBD2 (6 bases each). Germline V gene sequence: CDR1 SGHTA, CDR2 FQGTGA. This CDR3 is built from 16 residues. The V and J ends lost 5 bases and 2 bases respectively, with 19 bases between them. CDR3 amino acids: CASSQVGGPTPYEQYF. The CDR3, as DNA: TGTGCCAGCAGCCAGGTGGGGGGCCCGACCCCCTACGAGCAGTACTTC.

The chain links TRBV2 to TRBJ1-4; D not certain. CDR1 SNHLY and CDR2 FYNNEI come from the germline V gene. There are 13 residues in the CDR3. V was pared by 6 bases and J by 4 bases, with 9 bases between. The CDR3 sequence is CASRNSGNEKLFF. In DNA, the CDR3 is TGTGCCAGCAGAAATTCTGGTAATGAAAAACTGTTTTTT.

The gene calls are TRBV5-6 and TRBJ1-2; no definite D call. Germline V gene data show CDR1 as SGHDT and CDR2 as YYEEEE. The CDR3 runs 13 residues. V shed 0 bases and J shed 4 bases, with 7 bases lying between them. The DNA for the CDR3 is TGTGCCAGCAGCTTGGTCCGACCCTATGGCTACACCTTC. It yields the protein CASSLVRPYGYTF.

V is TRBV28 and J is TRBJ2-2; 7 bases align to TRBD1. The CDR3 spans 14 residues. Germline CDR1 and CDR2: MDHEN and SYDVKM. Losses at the gene ends were 6 bases for V and 6 bases for J; bases not matched to a gene: 7. The CDR3 sequence: CASSRQGSAGELFF. In DNA, the CDR3 is TGTGCCAGCAGCAGACAGGGCAGCGCCGGGGAGCTGTTTTTT.

The chain employs TRBV4-3 and TRBJ1-6; D gene ambiguous. This CDR3 has 13 amino acids. The germline V gene encodes CDR1 LGHNA and CDR2 YSLEER. Trimming removed 0 bases from V and 7 bases from J, with 4 bases in between. Here the CDR3 DNA reads TGCGCCAGCAGCCAAGAGCGAAATTCACCCCTCCACTTT. The encoded protein is CASSQERNSPLHF.

The chain combines TRBV5-6 with TRBJ1-2; 8 bases match TRBD1. The CDR3 runs to 13 residues. CDR1 is SGHDT and CDR2 is YYEEEE in the germline V gene. The trim removed 4 bases at V and 7 bases at J, leaving 6 bases unmatched. The DNA for the CDR3 is TGTGCCAGCAGCGCGGACAGGGCCGGTGGCTACACCTTC. It codes for CASSADRAGGYTF.

V is TRBV5-1 and J is TRBJ1-4, with 7 bases lining up with TRBD1. Germline V gives CDR1 SGHRS, CDR2 YFSETQ. V shed 4 bases and J 6 bases; nucleotides not matched to a gene: 6. This CDR3 contains 14 residues. CDR3 nucleotide sequence: TGCGCCAGCAGCCCCCAGGGGGTAGATGAAAAACTGTTTTTT. Translating gives CASSPQGVDEKLFF.

The rearrangement joins TRBV25-1 to TRBJ2-7; tentative D call: TRBD1 (5 bases). Trimming left V 10 bases short and J 3 bases short, with 22 bases between. Germline CDR1 MGHDK, CDR2 SYGVNS. The CDR3 is 15 residues long. The CDR3 nucleotides are TGTGCCACAGAAACCCGACAGTCCTACTACTACGAGCAGTACTTC. The encoded protein is CATETRQSYYYEQYF.

The CDR3 DNA is TGTGCCAGCACCCTGGGAGTTGTGGGTGAAAAACTGTTTTTT. Its protein is CASTLGVVGEKLFF. The chain joins TRBV12-1 to TRBJ1-4. TRBV12-1 is flagged as a pseudogene. The CDR3 covers 14 residues.

Of note for this clone: At one end, the junction sequence differs from germline, possibly due to a read error. The CDR3 reads CASRILAGGDVPIDF. CDR3 sequence (DNA): TGTGCCAGCAGGATACTAGCGGGGGGGGACGTACCCATTGACTTC. This chain links TRBV2 with TRBJ2-5, with 13 bases fitting TRBD2. This CDR3 is 15 amino acids long. Germline CDR1 reads SNHLY; CDR2 reads FYNNEI.

The V call is TRBV5-4, the J call TRBJ1-2; TRBD1 matches at 7 bases. V lost 5 bases and J lost 5; bases outside the gene matches: 6. Germline V gene sequence: CDR1 SGHNT, CDR2 YYREEE (reference sequence). This CDR3 is built from 13 residues. CDR3 sequence (DNA): TGTGCCAGCAGGGCCGGGACAGCTTATGGCTACACCTTC. Translation gives CASRAGTAYGYTF.

This chain joins TRBV2 and TRBJ1-5; D is ambiguous. The CDR3 sequence is 15 residues long. Germline CDR1 reads SNHLY; CDR2 reads FYNNEI. V was shortened by 1 base and J by 0 bases, with 7 bases between the two germline ends. The CDR3 sequence: CASSEVGYSNQPQHF. DNA for the CDR3: TGTGCCAGCAGTGAAGTCGGCTATAGCAATCAGCCCCAGCATTTT.